This T cell receptor beta chain was identified during a study of a mutant IDH1 vaccine in newly diagnosed glioma. Across the study: Vaccination followed radiotherapy alone by 4-6 weeks, or accompanied temozolomide cycles.

Time point given: week 11, during vaccination. Mutant IDH1 20-mer peptide, at 300 ug, made up each vaccine dose, with topical imiquimod. Profiling relied on immunoSEQ multiplex PCR, and the TCRdb table lists in-frame clones only, not all of them. This table has about 40,000 clones, about four fifths appearing once. This clone has only one observation. Antigen: not known. Germline V gene data show CDR1 as SGHVS and CDR2 as FQNEAQ. This CDR3 is built from 17 residues. The V gene end was trimmed by 6 bases and the J gene end by 6 bases; junction bases not matched to a gene: 19. This chain connects TRBV7-8 to TRBJ2-5, with 7 bases aligning to TRBD2. This receptor was taken from a woman under 40 with glioma. Some clones in this sample may be carry-over from other donors' samples. The input for sequencing was peripheral blood mononuclear cells (PBMCs), taken from a glioma patient whose treatment included an IDH1 peptide vaccine. As DNA, the CDR3 is TGTGCCAGCAGGTATCGGCGGGAGTACGGGAGCAGTCAGACCCAGTACTTC. Translation gives CASRYRREYGSSQTQYF.